This entry concerns a single T cell receptor beta chain. The antigen is unknown. Amplification of TCR beta CDR3 regions was performed using RNA transcripts as template. The HTBI set primed first-round TCR CDR3 RT-PCR. TCRdb recomputed calls from the multiplex PCR reads with MiXCR, one row per CDR3 protein. Found here are nearly 750,000 distinct CDR3 sequences, around 40% of them singletons; the top ten hold about a third. The CDR3 is 15 amino acids. V was pared by 2 bases and J by 7 bases, with 16 bases between. Germline V lookup: CDR1 SGHTA, CDR2 FQGNSA. These data belong to a study of T cells in Graves' hyperthyroidism and ophthalmopathy. Notes on the study in general: For ophthalmopathy, model prediction preceded onset by a median about 6.2 months.

This receptor was obtained from a woman aged 40 to 50 with Graves' hyperthyroidism. Sequencing was done on a sample of blood. The chain uses TRBV7-2 and TRBJ2-3; D may be TRBD2 (6 bases). CDR3 loop: CASSLTSSESNTQYF. DNA of the CDR3: TGTGCCAGCAGCTTAACTTCTAGCGAGAGTAATACGCAGTATTTT.